The T cell receptor beta chain under discussion was sequenced for a study of T cell repertoires in cytomegalovirus infection. Study summary: Indications came from public TCR beta signatures; they pointed to CMV infection and to a matching HLA type.

In its sample, this clonotype was seen many times. Its antigen is unidentified. MiXCR, applied by TCRdb to the reads, yields one record per CDR3 protein. The sample holds 200,000 to 300,000 distinct CDR3 sequences, approximately 15% seen once. Points from the study as a whole: HLA-C-restricted CMV clonotypes gave the most frequent clonotype in two of eight donors. Adding up the frequency of public TCR beta families identified people who carried CMV plus the relevant HLA.

Sequenced material: PBMCs. The sequence was obtained from a human donor in good health (CMV status not recorded). Some clones in this sample may be carry-over from other donors' samples.

The CDR3 here is CASSQEQNIIVSGELFF. DNA of the CDR3: TGTGCCAGCAGCCAAGAACAGAACATTATTGTGTCGGGGGAGCTGTTTTTT. The chain recombines TRBV4-2 with TRBJ2-2; D remains ambiguous. Germline CDR1 LGHNA, CDR2 YNFKEQ. This CDR3 contains 17 residues. The V end was cut by 0 bases, the J end by 8 bases, with 19 bases between.